This TCR beta chain is drawn from a study of shared clonotypes between healthy human individuals. Study background: The donor group consisted of two women and a few men, aged 18 to 49.

With regard to this clone: Its target is unknown.

General study results and limits: Generation probability values for non-shared clonotypes were lower than those for clonotypes shared by all four donors.

TCRdb's copy holds only in-frame clones and misses some; the assay was immunoSEQ multiplex PCR. The sample consists of 650,000 to 800,000 clones, 72% of them appearing once. Looked up from germline, CDR1 is MGHDK and CDR2 is SYGVNS. J lost 5 bases, V lost 2 bases, and 12 bases had no gene match. The CDR3 length is 17 residues. The donors, all of them Caucasian adults, lived in Nashville, Tennessee. Subsets obtained from CD4+ cells comprised CD45RA+ naive and CD45RA-negative memory cells. The sequencing input was memory CD4+ T cells sorted from blood. Subset specified: CD45RA-negative fraction. The rearrangement links TRBV25-1 to TRBJ2-5; 9 bases fit TRBD2. This receptor was identified in a woman younger than 45 in good health. DNA for the CDR3: TGTGCCAGCAGTGAAAATAGTGCGGGAGGGTCGCACGAGACCCAGTACTTC. Encoded protein: CASSENSAGGSHETQYF.